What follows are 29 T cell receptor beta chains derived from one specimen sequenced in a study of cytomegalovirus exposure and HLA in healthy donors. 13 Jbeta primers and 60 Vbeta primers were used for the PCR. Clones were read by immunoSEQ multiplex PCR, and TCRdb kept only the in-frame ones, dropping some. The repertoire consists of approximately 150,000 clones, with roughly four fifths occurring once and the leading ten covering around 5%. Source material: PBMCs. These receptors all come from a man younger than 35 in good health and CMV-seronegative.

The CDR3 spells CASSLQGRETQYF. In nucleotides, the CDR3 is TGTGCCAGCAGCTTACAGGGCCGAGAGACCCAGTACTTC. The chain couples TRBV7-9 to TRBJ2-5; possible D gene TRBD1, 5 bases. Germline-derived CDR1 and CDR2 are SEHNR and FQNEAQ (reference sequence). Trimming shortened V by 2 bases and J by 4 bases, and 8 bases separated the two germline ends. The CDR3 loop spans 13 amino acids.

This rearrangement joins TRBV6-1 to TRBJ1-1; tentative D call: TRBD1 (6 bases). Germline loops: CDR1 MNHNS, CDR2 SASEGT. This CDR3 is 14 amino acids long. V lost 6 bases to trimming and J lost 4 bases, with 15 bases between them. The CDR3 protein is CASRAYRVGTEAFF. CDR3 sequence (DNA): TGTGCCAGCAGGGCCTACAGGGTGGGCACTGAAGCTTTCTTT.

CDR3 residues: CASSVKAGDSPLHF. DNA for the CDR3: TGTGCCAGCAGTGTTAAGGCAGGGGATTCACCCCTCCACTTT. The chain carries TRBV6-1 and TRBJ1-6, with D perhaps matching TRBD1 (6 bases). Germline V gene sequence: CDR1 MNHNS, CDR2 SASEGT. Trimming removed 4 bases at V and 8 bases at J, with 12 bases between. CDR3 length: 14 amino acids.

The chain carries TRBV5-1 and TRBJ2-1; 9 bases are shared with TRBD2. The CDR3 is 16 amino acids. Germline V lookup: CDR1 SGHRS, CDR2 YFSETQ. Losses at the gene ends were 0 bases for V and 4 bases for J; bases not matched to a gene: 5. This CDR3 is CASSLVGTSRYNEQFF. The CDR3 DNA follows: TGCGCCAGCAGCTTGGTCGGGACTAGCCGATACAATGAGCAGTTCTTC.

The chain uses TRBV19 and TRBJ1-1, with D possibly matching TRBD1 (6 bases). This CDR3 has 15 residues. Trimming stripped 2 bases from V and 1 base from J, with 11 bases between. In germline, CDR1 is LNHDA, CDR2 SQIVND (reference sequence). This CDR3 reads CASSISAGANTEAFF. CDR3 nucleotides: TGTGCCAGTAGTATATCTGCGGGGGCGAACACTGAAGCTTTCTTT.

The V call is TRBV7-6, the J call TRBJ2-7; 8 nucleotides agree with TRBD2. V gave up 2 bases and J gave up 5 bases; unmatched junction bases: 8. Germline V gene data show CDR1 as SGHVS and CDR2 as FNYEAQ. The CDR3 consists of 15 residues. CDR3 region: CASSLRTNGGDEQYF. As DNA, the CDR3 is TGTGCCAGCAGCTTAAGGACTAACGGGGGGGACGAGCAGTACTTC.

CDR3 region: CAIRVQGAVYEQYF. CDR3 in DNA: TGTGCCATCAGGGTCCAGGGGGCGGTCTACGAGCAGTACTTC. The chain carries TRBV10-3 and TRBJ2-5; 8 bases agree with TRBD1. The tail of the sequence fits TRBJ2-7 better, so the J call may be wrong. In germline, CDR1 is ENHRY, CDR2 SYGVKD. The CDR3 is 14 residues long.

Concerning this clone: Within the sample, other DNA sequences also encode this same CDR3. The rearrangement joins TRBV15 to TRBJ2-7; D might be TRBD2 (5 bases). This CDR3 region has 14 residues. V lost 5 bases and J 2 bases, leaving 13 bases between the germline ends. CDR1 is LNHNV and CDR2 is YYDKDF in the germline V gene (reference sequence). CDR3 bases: TGTGCCACCAGCCCTTCGGAGGTGCCCTACGAGCAGTACTTC. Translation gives CATSPSEVPYEQYF.

The CDR3 sequence is CAWSEFGGVGEKLFF. CDR3 coding DNA: TGTGCCTGGAGTGAGTTCGGGGGGGTCGGTGAAAAACTGTTTTTT. This rearrangement joins TRBV30 to TRBJ1-4, with a tentative D call TRBD1 (5 bases). CDR1 and CDR2 (germline): GTSNPN, SVGIG (reference sequence). This CDR3 is 15 amino acids long. Trimming took off 1 base at V and 7 bases at J, with 16 bases between the two ends.

The CDR3 DNA follows: TGTGCCACCAGCACCCGGGACAGGGCGTATGACGAGCAGTACTTC. It codes for CATSTRDRAYDEQYF. The chain has TRBV15 and TRBJ2-7; 9 positions match TRBD1. The CDR3 has 15 residues. CDR1 is LNHNV, CDR2 YYDKDF, per germline (reference sequence). V trimming: 4 bases; J trimming: 5 bases; junction bases outside the gene matches: 9.

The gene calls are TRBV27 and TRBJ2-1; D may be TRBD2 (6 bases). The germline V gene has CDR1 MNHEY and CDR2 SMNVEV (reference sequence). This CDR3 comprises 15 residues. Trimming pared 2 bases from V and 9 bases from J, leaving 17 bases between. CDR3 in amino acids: CASSLDPGGRSEQFF. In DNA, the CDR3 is TGTGCCAGCAGTTTAGACCCCGGTGGGAGGAGTGAGCAGTTCTTC.

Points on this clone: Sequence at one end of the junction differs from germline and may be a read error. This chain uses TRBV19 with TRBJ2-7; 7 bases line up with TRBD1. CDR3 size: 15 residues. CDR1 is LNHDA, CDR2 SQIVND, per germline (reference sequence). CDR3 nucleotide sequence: TGTGCCAGTAGTCTAGACAGGGTCAGTACCTACGAGCAGTACTTC. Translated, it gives CASSLDRVSTYEQYF.

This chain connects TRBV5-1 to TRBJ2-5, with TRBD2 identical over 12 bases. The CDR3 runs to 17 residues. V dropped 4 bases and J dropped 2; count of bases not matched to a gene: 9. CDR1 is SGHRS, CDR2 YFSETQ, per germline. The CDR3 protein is CASSPGLAGRWQETQYF. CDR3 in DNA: TGCGCCAGCAGCCCCGGACTAGCGGGGCGCTGGCAAGAGACCCAGTACTTC.

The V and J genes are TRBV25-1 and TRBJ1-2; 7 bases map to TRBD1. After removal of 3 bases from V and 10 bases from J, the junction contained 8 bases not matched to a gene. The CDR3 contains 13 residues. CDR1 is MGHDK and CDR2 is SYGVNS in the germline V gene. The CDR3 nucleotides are TGTGCCAGCAGTGATGCCGACAGGGATGACTACACCTTC. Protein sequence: CASSDADRDDYTF.

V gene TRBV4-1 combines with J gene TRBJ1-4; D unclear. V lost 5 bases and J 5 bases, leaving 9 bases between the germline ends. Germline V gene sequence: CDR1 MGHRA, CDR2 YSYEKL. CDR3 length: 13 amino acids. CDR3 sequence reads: CASSIAVNEKLFF. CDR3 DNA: TGCGCCAGCAGCATCGCGGTAAATGAAAAACTGTTTTTT.

CDR3: CASGDRGQRGYGYTF. For the CDR3, the DNA is TGTGCCAGCGGGGACAGGGGGCAAAGAGGCTATGGCTACACCTTC. J is TRBJ1-2 and V is TRBV27, with 12 bases identical to TRBD1. V was pared by 8 bases and J by 4 bases, with 8 bases of the junction left unmatched. Looked up from germline, CDR1 is MNHEY and CDR2 is SMNVEV (reference sequence). The CDR3 totals 15 residues.

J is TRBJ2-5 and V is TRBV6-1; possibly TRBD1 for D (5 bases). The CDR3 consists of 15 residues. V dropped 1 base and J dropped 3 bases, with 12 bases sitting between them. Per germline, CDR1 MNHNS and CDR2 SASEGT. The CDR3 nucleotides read TGTGCCAGCAGTGAAGTGCTAGGGGCTAAAGAGACCCAGTACTTC. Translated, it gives CASSEVLGAKETQYF.

Written as DNA, the CDR3 is TGTGCCAGCAGCTCCACTCGGACTTACCAAGAGACCCAGTACTTC. This encodes CASSSTRTYQETQYF. V and J are TRBV11-2 and TRBJ2-5; TRBD2 is a possible D gene (5 bases). The CDR3 sequence is 15 residues long. Per the germline V gene, CDR1 is SGHAT and CDR2 is FQNNGV. Trimming left V 4 bases short and J 0 bases short, with 12 bases between.

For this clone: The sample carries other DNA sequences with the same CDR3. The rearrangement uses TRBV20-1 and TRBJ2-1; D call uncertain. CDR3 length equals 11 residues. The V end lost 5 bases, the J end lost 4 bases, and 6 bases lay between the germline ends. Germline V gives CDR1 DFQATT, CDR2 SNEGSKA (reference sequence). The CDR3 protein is CSASGYNEQFF. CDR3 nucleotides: TGCAGTGCTTCCGGGTACAATGAGCAGTTCTTC.

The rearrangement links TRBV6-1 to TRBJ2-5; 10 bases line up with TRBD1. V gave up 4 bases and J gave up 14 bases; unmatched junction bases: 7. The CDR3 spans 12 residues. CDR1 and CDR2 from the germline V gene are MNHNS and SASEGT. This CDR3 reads CASSALRDRGYF. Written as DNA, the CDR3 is TGTGCCAGCAGTGCCCTCCGGGACAGGGGCTACTTC.

The CDR3 loop is CASSPLTGRANVLTF. The CDR3 DNA reads as TGTGCCAGCAGTCCCCTGACAGGGAGGGCCAACGTCCTGACTTTC. The chain couples TRBV6-4 to TRBJ2-6; TRBD1 aligns across 7 bases. V dropped 5 bases and J dropped 5; count of bases not matched to a gene: 6. The CDR3 extends over 15 amino acids. Germline loops: CDR1 MRHNA, CDR2 SNTAGT.

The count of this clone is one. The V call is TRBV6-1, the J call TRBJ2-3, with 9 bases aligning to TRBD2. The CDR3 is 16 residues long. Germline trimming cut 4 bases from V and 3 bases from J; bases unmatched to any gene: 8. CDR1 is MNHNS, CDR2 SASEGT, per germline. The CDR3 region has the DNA TGTGCCAGCAGTGTTATTAGCGGGGGTGGAACAGATACGCAGTATTTT. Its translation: CASSVISGGGTDTQYF.

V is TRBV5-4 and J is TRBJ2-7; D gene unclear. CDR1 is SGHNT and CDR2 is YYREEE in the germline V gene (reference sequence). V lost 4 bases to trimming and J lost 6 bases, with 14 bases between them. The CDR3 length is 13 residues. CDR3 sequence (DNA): TGTGCCAGCAGCCCTCAGGTAATTTCCGAGCAGTACTTC. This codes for CASSPQVISEQYF.

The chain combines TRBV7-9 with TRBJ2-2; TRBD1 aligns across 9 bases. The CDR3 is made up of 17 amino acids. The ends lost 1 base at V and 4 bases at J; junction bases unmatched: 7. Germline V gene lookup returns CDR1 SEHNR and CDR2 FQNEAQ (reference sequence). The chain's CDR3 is CASSLVFWDRVTGELFF. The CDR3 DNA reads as TGTGCCAGCAGCTTAGTTTTTTGGGACAGGGTCACCGGGGAGCTGTTTTTT.

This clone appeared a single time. As DNA, the CDR3 is TGCGCCAGCAGCCAGATGACAGGGGTCAACACCGGGGAGCTGTTTTTT. Protein: CASSQMTGVNTGELFF. The J gene is TRBJ2-2, the V gene TRBV4-1; 8 bases line up with TRBD1. After removal of 3 bases from V and 2 bases from J, the junction contained 5 bases not matched to a gene. Germline lookup yields CDR1 MGHRA and CDR2 YSYEKL. The CDR3 extends over 16 amino acids.

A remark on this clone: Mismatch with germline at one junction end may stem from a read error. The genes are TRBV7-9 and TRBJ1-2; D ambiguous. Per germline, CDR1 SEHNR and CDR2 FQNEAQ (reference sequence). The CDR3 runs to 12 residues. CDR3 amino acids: CSSSLDTGGYTF. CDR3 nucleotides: TGTTCCAGCAGCTTGGATACGGGTGGCTACACCTTC.

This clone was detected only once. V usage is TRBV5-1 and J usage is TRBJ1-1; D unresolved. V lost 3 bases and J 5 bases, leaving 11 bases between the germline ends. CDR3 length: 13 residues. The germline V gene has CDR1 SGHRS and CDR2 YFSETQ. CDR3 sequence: CASSSVSRTEAFF. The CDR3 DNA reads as TGCGCCAGCAGCTCGGTGTCGCGGACTGAAGCTTTCTTT.

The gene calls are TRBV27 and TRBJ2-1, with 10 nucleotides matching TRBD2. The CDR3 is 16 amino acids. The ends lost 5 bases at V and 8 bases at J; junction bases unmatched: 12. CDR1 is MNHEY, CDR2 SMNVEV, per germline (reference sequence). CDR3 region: CASSTLLAGARHEQFF. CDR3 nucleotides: TGTGCCAGCAGTACCCTTCTAGCGGGAGCCCGGCATGAGCAGTTCTTC.

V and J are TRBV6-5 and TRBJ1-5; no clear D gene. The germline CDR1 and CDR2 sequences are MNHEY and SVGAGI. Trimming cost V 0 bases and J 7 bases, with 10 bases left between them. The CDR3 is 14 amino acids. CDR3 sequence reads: CASSYSEGFQPQHF. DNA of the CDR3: TGTGCCAGCAGTTACTCGGAGGGATTCCAGCCCCAGCATTTT.